This TCR beta chain is from a study of T-cell memory formation after mild COVID-19. Study-level findings and limits: Whereas later expanders leaned CD4+, clones contracting day 15 to 85 showed a balanced CD4/CD8 makeup.

TCR alpha and TCR beta cDNA libraries with sample barcodes and UMIs came from 5'RACE using constant-segment primers. One entry per CDR3 protein results from TCRdb running MiXCR on the 5' RACE reads. Here the sample spans roughly 500,000 distinct CDR3 sequences, around 21% being singletons. Ten or more counts support this clonotype. Its antigen is as yet unknown. The CDR3 is 15 amino acids. CDR1 is MNHEY and CDR2 is SVGAGI in the germline V gene. With 6 bases removed from V and 1 base from J, the gap between germline ends came to 10 bases. This chain links TRBV6-5 with TRBJ2-6; unclear D gene. The sequence derives from an adult woman who had mild COVID-19 (a few samples of this study predate the infection). Cell type and time point are not known. Specimen: PBMCs or a T cell subset sorted from them (not recorded which). Written as DNA, the CDR3 is TGTGCCAGCAGCTCCTTGGGTTCTGGGGCCAACGTCCTGACTTTC. It encodes CASSSLGSGANVLTF.